These 5 T cell receptor beta chains share one sample of origin, sequenced in a study of patients and donors after allogeneic stem cell transplantation. TCRdb reprocessed the RT-PCR reads via MiXCR and lists one record per CDR3 protein. Here the sample spans 150,000 to 200,000 distinct CDR3 sequences, 24% being singletons. The sample was blood, either unsorted or a sorted T cell fraction (not recorded which). The receptors come from a human donor who was either an allogeneic HSCT recipient or a stem cell or donor lymphocyte infusion donor (not recorded which). It is not recorded whose cells these are; they may come from a transplant donor.

This rearrangement joins TRBV12-3 or TRBV12-4 to TRBJ1-5; no clear D. The V and J ends lost 1 base and 5 bases respectively, with 6 bases between them. The CDR3 loop spans 13 amino acids. The CDR3 nucleotides are TGTGCCAGCAGTTTAGAAAGGGATCAGCCCCAGCATTTT. Protein sequence: CASSLERDQPQHF.

The gene calls are TRBV27 and TRBJ1-5; 7 positions match TRBD1. The CDR3 has 19 amino acids. The trim removed 0 bases at V and 2 bases at J, leaving 13 bases unmatched. The germline V gene encodes CDR1 MNHEY and CDR2 SMNVEV (reference sequence). CDR3 DNA: TGTGCCAGCAGTTTATCGCCCACAGTCCTCGGACAGGGCAATCAGCCCCAGCATTTT. Translating gives CASSLSPTVLGQGNQPQHF.

This clonotype appeared many times. The V call is TRBV20-1, the J call TRBJ1-2; D is unclear. Germline V lookup: CDR1 DFQATT, CDR2 SNEGSKA (reference sequence). This CDR3 spans 15 amino acids. The V end lost 0 bases, the J end lost 4 bases, and 15 bases lay between the germline ends. The CDR3 DNA sequence: TGCAGTGCTAGAGATGTGCGTTTTCCTGGCTATGGCTACACCTTC. As protein: CSARDVRFPGYGYTF.

Only a few counts were recorded for this clonotype. The DNA is left out, because the CDR3 cannot be placed on it with certainty; the CDR3 is given as TCRdb lists it. This rearrangement joins TRBV3-2 to TRBJ2-2. TRBV3-2 is termed a pseudogene. The CDR3 adds up to 16 amino acids, both ends counted. The CDR3 loop is CASSQVCWDTPGSCFF.

This clonotype turned up a few times. The chain joins TRBV5-1 to TRBJ2-2, with D hard to call. The V and J ends lost 2 bases and 7 bases respectively, with 6 bases between them. The CDR3 spans 12 residues. The germline V gene has CDR1 SGHRS and CDR2 YFSETQ. The CDR3 coding sequence is TGCGCCAGCAGCTTCTCTAGCGGGGAGCTGTTTTTT. It encodes CASSFSSGELFF.